This record concerns one T cell receptor (beta chain) sequence. Its specificity is not known. This sample is drawn from a study of T cell responses to AZD1222 COVID-19 vaccine. General study results and limits: Females made up more of the donors, who were largely white British, and clonal diversity may have come out too low. Rises in breadth and depth of Spike-specific TCRs came after two AZD1222 doses. Repertoires in all cases were sampled only once the peak T cell response had passed.

Per germline, CDR1 MNHEY and CDR2 SVGAGI. The length of the CDR3 is 16 residues. Trimming removed 4 bases at V and 0 bases at J, with 13 bases between. Repertoires were generated with immunoSEQ multiplex PCR, while TCRdb's copy carries only in-frame clones and drops some. There are roughly 67,000 clones in the sample; around 80% occur only once, and about 12% lies in the top ten. V is TRBV6-5 and J is TRBJ1-3; D possibly corresponds to TRBD1 (5 bases). Sequenced material: peripheral blood, taken on day 0 of AZD1222 vaccination. This clonotype was sampled from an adult in good health. CDR3 amino acids: CASSFGTPSSGNTIYF. The CDR3 DNA sequence: TGTGCCAGCAGTTTCGGGACTCCGAGCTCTGGAAACACCATATATTTT.